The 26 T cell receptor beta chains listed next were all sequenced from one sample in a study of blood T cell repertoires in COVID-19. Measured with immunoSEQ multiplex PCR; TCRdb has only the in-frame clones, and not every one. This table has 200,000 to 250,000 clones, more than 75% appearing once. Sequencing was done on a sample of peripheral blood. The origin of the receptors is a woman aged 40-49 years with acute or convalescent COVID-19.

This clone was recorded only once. In DNA, the CDR3 is TGTGCCACCAGCCTAACGAGTATGGGACAGGGAAACACCATATATTTT. Protein product: CATSLTSMGQGNTIYF. The chain couples TRBV15 to TRBJ1-3; TRBD1 agrees at 7 bases. The CDR3 is made up of 16 amino acids. Per germline, CDR1 LNHNV and CDR2 YYDKDF (reference sequence). V lost 5 bases, J lost 4 bases, and 11 bases stayed unmatched.

Here the CDR3 reads CASSPEGHLNEQFF. For the CDR3, the DNA is TGTGCCAGCAGCCCCGAGGGACATCTCAATGAGCAGTTCTTC. The rearrangement joins TRBV11-3 to TRBJ2-1; D possibly corresponds to TRBD1 (6 bases). Germline V gives CDR1 SGHNT, CDR2 YENEEA. The CDR3 loop spans 14 amino acids. Between the trimmed V and J ends, which lost 5 bases and 6 bases, there was a span of 14 bases.

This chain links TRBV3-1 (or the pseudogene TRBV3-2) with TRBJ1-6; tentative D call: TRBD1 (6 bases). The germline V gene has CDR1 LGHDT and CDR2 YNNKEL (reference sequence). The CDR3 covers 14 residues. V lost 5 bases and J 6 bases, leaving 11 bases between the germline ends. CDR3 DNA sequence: TGTGCCAGCAGCGCGACAGGATTTAATTCACCCCTCCACTTT. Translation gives CASSATGFNSPLHF.

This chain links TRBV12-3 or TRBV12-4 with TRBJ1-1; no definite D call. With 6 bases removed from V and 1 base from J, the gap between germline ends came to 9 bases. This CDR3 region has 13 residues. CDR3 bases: TGTGCCAGCAGCAGGAATGGGAACACTGAAGCTTTCTTT. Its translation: CASSRNGNTEAFF.

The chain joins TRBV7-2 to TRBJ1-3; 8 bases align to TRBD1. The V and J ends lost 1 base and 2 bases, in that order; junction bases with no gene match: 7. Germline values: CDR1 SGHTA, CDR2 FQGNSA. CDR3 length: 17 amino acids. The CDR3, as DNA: TGTGCCAGCAGCTTAGTGAGGACAGGGAGGACTGGAAACACCATATATTTT. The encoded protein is CASSLVRTGRTGNTIYF.

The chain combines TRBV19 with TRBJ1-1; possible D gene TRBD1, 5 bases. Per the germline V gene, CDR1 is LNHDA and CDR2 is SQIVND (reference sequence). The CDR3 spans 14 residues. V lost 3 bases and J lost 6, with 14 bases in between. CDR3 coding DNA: TGTGCCAGTAGTATGGAAAGGGGCTGGCCTGAAGCTTTCTTT. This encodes CASSMERGWPEAFF.

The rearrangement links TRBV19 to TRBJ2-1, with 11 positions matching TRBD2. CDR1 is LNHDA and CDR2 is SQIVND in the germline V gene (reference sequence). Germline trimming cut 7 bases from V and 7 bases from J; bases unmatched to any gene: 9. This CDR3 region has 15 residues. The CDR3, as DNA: TGTGCCAGTAAGGGTAGCGGGAGGGCGAATAATGAGCAGTTCTTC. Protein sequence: CASKGSGRANNEQFF. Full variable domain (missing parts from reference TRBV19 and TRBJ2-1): DGGITQSPKYLFRKEGQNVTLSCEQNLNHDAMYWYRQDPGQGLRLIYYSQIVNDFQKGDIAEGYSVSREKKESFPLTVTSAQKNPTAFYLCASKGSGRANNEQFFGPGTRLTVL.

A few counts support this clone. CDR3 sequence: CASSPGGNQPQHF. As DNA, the CDR3 is TGTGCCAGTAGCCCGGGAGGCAATCAGCCCCAGCATTTT. This chain links TRBV12-3 or TRBV12-4 with TRBJ1-5; D uncertain. Trimming took off 9 bases at V and 2 bases at J, with 11 bases between the two ends. The CDR3 spans 13 residues.

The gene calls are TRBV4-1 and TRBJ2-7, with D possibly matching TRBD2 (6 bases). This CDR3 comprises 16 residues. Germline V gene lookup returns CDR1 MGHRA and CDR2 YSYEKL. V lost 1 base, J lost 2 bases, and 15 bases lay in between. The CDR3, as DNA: TGCGCCAGCAGCCAAGTCTTGATCGGAGGGACCTACGAGCAGTACTTC. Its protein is CASSQVLIGGTYEQYF.

CDR3 in amino acids: CASSDPDRGTSEAFF. The CDR3 DNA reads as TGCGCCAGCAGTGACCCTGACAGGGGAACAAGTGAAGCTTTCTTT. The genes are TRBV10-2 and TRBJ1-1; 8 bases match TRBD1. Germline CDR1 is WSHSY and CDR2 is SAAADI. The trim removed 3 bases at V and 7 bases at J, leaving 10 bases unmatched. The CDR3 spans 15 residues.

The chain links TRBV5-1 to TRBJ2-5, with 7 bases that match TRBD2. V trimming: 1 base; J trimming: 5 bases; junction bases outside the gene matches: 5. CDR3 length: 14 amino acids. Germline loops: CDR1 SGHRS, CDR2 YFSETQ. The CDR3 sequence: CASSLPGGYETQYF. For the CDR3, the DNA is TGCGCCAGCAGCTTGCCGGGAGGCTACGAGACCCAGTACTTC. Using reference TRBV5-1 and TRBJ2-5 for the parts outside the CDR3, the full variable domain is KAGVTQTPRYLIKTRGQQVTLSCSPISGHRSVSWYQQTPGQGLQFLFEYFSETQRNKGNFPGRFSGRQFSNSRSEMNVSTLELGDSALYLCASSLPGGYETQYFGPGTRLLVL.

Here the CDR3 DNA reads TGTGCCAGCTTGTCCCGGGGGGGCCGAGGGGGACATACGCAGTATTTT. The encoded protein is CASLSRGGRGGHTQYF. The chain employs TRBV7-2 and TRBJ2-3; TRBD2 matches 8 bases. The CDR3 is 16 amino acids. Germline V gene sequence: CDR1 SGHTA, CDR2 FQGNSA. The V segment lost 8 bases and the J segment 7 bases; nucleotides outside the gene matches: 17.

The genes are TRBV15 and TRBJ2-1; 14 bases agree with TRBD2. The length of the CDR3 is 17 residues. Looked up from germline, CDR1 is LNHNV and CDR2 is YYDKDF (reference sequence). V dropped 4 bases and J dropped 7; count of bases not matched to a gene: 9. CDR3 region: CATSIGLAGGPGNEQFF. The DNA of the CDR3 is TGTGCCACCAGCATAGGACTAGCGGGAGGCCCAGGGAATGAGCAGTTCTTC.

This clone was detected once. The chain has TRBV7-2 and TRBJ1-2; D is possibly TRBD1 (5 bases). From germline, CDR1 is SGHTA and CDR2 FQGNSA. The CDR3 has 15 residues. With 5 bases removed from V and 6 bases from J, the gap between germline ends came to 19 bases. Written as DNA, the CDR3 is TGTGCCAGCAGCCCCAATGGCAGGGCTCATCATGGCTACACCTTC. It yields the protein CASSPNGRAHHGYTF.

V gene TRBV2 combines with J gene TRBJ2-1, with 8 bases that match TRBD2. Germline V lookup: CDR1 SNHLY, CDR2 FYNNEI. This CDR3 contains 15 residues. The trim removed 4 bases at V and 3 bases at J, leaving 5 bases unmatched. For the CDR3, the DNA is TGTGCCAGCAGTGGGACCCGGGAGGGCTACAATGAGCAGTTCTTC. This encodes CASSGTREGYNEQFF.

CDR3 residues: CASRITSGGNTGELFF. CDR3 nucleotide sequence: TGTGCCAGTAGGATTACTAGCGGGGGGAACACCGGGGAGCTGTTTTTT. J is TRBJ2-2 and V is TRBV19, with 11 bases lining up with TRBD2. V was clipped by 6 bases and J by 1 base; unmatched bases: 4. The CDR3 length is 16 residues. Germline V lookup: CDR1 LNHDA, CDR2 SQIVND (reference sequence).

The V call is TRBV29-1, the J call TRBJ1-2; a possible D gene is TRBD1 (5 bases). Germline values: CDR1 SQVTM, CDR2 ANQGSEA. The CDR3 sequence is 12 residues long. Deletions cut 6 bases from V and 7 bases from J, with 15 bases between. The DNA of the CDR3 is TGCAGCGTACCTGGGGCCTATGGTGGCTACACCTTC. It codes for CSVPGAYGGYTF.

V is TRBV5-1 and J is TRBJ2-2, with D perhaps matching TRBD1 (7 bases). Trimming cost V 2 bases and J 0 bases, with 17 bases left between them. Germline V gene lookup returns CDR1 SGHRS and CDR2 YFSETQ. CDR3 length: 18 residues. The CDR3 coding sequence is TGCGCCAGCAGCTTTAAGTCAGGGGGGCTCGCGAACACCGGGGAGCTGTTTTTT. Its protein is CASSFKSGGLANTGELFF. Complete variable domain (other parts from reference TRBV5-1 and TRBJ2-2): KAGVTQTPRYLIKTRGQQVTLSCSPISGHRSVSWYQQTPGQGLQFLFEYFSETQRNKGNFPGRFSGRQFSNSRSEMNVSTLELGDSALYLCASSFKSGGLANTGELFFGEGSRLTVL.

CDR3: CASSARDKGNNEQFF. In DNA, the CDR3 is TGTGCCAGCAGCGCCCGGGACAAGGGGAACAATGAGCAGTTCTTC. The V gene is TRBV7-8, the J gene TRBJ2-1, with D perhaps matching TRBD1 (6 bases). V lost 5 bases to trimming and J lost 5 bases, with 16 bases between them. CDR1 is SGHVS and CDR2 is FQNEAQ in the germline V gene. The CDR3 has 15 amino acids.

For the CDR3, the DNA is TGTGCTAGTGCCGGGACTAGCGGGGGAGAGACCCAGTACTTC. Translation gives CASAGTSGGETQYF. The chain links TRBV12-5 to TRBJ2-5, with 14 bases matching TRBD2. The CDR3 consists of 14 residues. J was trimmed by 4 bases and V by 7 bases; bases with no gene match: 2. The V gene's germline CDR1 is LGHNT and CDR2 FRNRAP.

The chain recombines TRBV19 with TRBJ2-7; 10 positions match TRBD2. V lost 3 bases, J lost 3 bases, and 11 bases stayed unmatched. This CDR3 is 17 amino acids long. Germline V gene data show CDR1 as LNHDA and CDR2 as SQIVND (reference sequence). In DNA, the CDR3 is TGTGCCAGTAGTATCGGTAAGGTTAGCGGGGGGAACTACGAGCAGTACTTC. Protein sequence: CASSIGKVSGGNYEQYF.

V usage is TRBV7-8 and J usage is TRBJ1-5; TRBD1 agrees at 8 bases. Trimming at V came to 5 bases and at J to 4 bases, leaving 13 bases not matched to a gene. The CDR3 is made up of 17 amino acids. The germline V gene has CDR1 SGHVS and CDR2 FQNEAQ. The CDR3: CASSISNRGIRNQPQHF. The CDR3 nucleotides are TGTGCCAGCAGCATTTCAAACAGGGGGATAAGAAATCAGCCCCAGCATTTT.

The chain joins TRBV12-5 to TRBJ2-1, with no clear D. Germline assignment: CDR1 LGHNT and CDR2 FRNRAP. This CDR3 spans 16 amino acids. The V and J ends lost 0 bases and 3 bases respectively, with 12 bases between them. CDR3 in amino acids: CASGLVPGHLYNEQFF. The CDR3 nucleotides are TGTGCTAGTGGTTTGGTCCCTGGCCACCTCTACAATGAGCAGTTCTTC.

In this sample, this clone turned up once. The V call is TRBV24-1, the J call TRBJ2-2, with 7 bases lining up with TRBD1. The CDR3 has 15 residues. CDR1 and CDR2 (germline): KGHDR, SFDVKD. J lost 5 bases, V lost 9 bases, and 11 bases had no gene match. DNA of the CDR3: TGTGCCACCCAGTCGACAGGGTTGGGGACCGGGGAGCTGTTTTTT. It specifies CATQSTGLGTGELFF.

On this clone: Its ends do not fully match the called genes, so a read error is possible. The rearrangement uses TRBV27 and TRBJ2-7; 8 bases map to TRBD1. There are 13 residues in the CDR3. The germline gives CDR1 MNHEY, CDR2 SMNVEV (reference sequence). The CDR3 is CASRRTGPHQEDF. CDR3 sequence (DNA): TGTGCCAGCAGGAGGACAGGGCCTCACCAGGAGGACTTC.

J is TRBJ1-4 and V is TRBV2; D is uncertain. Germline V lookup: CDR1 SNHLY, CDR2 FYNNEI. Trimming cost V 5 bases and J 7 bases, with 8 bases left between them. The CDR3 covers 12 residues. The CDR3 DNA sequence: TGTGCCAGCAGTTGGTGGAGTGAAAAACTGTTTTTT. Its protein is CASSWWSEKLFF.